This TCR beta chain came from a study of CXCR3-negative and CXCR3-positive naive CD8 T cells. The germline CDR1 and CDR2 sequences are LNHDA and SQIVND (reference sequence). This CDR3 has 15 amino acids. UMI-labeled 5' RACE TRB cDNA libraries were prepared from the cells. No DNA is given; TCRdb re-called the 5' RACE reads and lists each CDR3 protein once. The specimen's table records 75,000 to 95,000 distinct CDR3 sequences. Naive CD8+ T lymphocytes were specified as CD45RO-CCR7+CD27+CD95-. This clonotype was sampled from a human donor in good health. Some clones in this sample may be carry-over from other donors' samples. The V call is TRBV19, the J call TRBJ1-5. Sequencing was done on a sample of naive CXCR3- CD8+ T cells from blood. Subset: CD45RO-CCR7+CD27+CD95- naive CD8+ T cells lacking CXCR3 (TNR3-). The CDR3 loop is CASSPDGYSNQPQHF.